The sequence of this T cell receptor beta chain was determined in a study of technical replicates of blood from several donors. This CDR3 is 17 amino acids long. CDR1 and CDR2 from the germline V gene are MDHEN and SYDVKM. After removal of 3 bases from V and 5 bases from J, the junction contained 15 bases not matched to a gene. This clone is a singleton in its sample. Clones were read by immunoSEQ multiplex PCR, and TCRdb kept only the in-frame ones, dropping some. Seen here are around 80,000 clones, nearly 98% observed once, and the top ten hold approximately 0.14%. Material: T cells isolated from PBMCs. The V gene is TRBV28, the J gene TRBJ2-7; TRBD1 matches 8 bases. This TCR was sampled from a human donor in good health. The CDR3 region has the DNA TGTGCCAGCAGTTTTACAGACCCGGAGGACAGGGCTAACGAGCAGTACTTC. Its protein is CASSFTDPEDRANEQYF.